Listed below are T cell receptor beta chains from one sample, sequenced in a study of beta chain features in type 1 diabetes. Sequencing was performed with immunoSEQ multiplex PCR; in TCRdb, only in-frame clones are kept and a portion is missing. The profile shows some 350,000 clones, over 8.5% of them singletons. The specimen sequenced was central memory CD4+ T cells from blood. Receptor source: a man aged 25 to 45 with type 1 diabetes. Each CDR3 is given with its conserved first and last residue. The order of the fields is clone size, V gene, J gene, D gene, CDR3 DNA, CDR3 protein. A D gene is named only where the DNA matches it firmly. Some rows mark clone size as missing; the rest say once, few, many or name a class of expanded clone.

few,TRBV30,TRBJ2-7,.,TGTGCCTGGAGTGTAAGGGACACGCAGTACTTC,CAWSVRDTQYF
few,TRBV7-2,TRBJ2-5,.,TGTGCCAGCAGCTTAGGGGGCGGGGCACAAGAGACCCAGTACTTC,CASSLGGGAQETQYF
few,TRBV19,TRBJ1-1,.,TGTGCCAGTAGTCAGTCCGGTCAGAAGAACACTGAAGCTTTCTTT,CASSQSGQKNTEAFF
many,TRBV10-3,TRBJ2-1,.,TGTGCCATCAGTTTATCGGACAATGAGCAGTTCTTC,CAISLSDNEQFF
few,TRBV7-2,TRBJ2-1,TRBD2,TGTGCCAGCAGCTTAGCGGGAGGGCTTGACAATGAGCAGTTCTTC,CASSLAGGLDNEQFF
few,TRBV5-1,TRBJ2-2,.,TGCGCCAGCAGATTGGGGTCTGCAGGGGAGCTGTTTTTT,CASRLGSAGELFF
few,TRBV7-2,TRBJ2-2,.,TGTGCCAGCAGCCCGGGGAGTCGTGGGAGCGCCGGGGAGCTGTTTTTT,CASSPGSRGSAGELFF
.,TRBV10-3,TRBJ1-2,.,TGTGCCAGCAGCCCGAACAGAGACTATGGCTACACCTTC,CASSPNRDYGYTF
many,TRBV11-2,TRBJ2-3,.,TGTGCCAGCAGCTTAGTACTAGCAACGCAGTATTTT,CASSLVLATQYF
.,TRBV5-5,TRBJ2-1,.,TGTGCCAGCAGGGGGGACGCGCTGAATGAGCAGTTCTTC,CASRGDALNEQFF
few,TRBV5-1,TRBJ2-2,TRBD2,TGCGCCAGCAGCCCCGGACTAGCGGGAGATCGGTACACCGGGGAGCTGTTTTTT,CASSPGLAGDRYTGELFF
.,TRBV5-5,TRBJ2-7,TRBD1,TGTGCCAGCAGCCTATCCGGGACAGGCTCCTACGAGCAGTACTTC,CASSLSGTGSYEQYF
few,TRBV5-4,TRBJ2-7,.,TGTGCCAGCAGCCAATCCCAGGGCTCCTACGAGCAGTACTTC,CASSQSQGSYEQYF
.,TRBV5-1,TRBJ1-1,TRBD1,TGCGCCAGCAGCTTGGCCGACAGGGAAGGTACTGAAGCTTTCTTT,CASSLADREGTEAFF
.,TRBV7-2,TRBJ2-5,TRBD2,TGTGCCAGCAGCTTTTCGCGGGAGGCTTCCCGAGAGACCCAGTACTTC,CASSFSREASRETQYF
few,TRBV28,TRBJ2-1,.,TGTGCCAGCAGTTTATCGCCCAGGAGCTCCTACAATGAGCAGTTCTTC,CASSLSPRSSYNEQFF
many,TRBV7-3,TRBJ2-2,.,TGTGCCAGCAGCTCCCTCCCGGACACCGGGGAGCTGTTTTTT,CASSSLPDTGELFF
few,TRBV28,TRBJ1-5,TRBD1,TGTGCCAGCAGTTCCCTCGGACAGGGGAGATATAGCAATCAGCCCCAGCATTTT,CASSSLGQGRYSNQPQHF
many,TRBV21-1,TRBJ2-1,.,TGTGCCAGCAGCATGGAGACTAGCCACAATGAGCAGTTCTTC,CASSMETSHNEQFF
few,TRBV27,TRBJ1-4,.,TGTGCCAGCAGTTTCGGGACTAATGAAAAACTGTTTTTT,CASSFGTNEKLFF
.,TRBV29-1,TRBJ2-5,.,TGCAGCGTTCTTTTGGATCGGGCCCAGTACTTC,CSVLLDRAQYF
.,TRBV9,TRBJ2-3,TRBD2,TGTGCCAGCAGTTCTAGGGCTAGCGGGAGCACAGATACGCAGTATTTT,CASSSRASGSTDTQYF
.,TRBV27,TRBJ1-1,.,TGTGCCAGCAGTTTATGGGCGGGGGGGCGCATTGAAGCTTTCTTT,CASSLWAGGRIEAFF
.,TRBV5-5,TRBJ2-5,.,TGTGCCAGCAGCTTGGTGGCAGGGACTCAAGAGACCCAGTACTTC,CASSLVAGTQETQYF
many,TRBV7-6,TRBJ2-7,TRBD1,TGTGCCAGCAGCTTCCAGGGGGCCGCCGAGCAGTACTTC,CASSFQGAAEQYF
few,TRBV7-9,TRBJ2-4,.,TGTGCCAGCAGGGCTCAACTGAGCCCCAAAAACATTCAGTACTTC,CASRAQLSPKNIQYF
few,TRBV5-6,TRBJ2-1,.,TGTGCCAGCAGCTGGGAGTTTTCCTACAATGAGCAGTTCTTC,CASSWEFSYNEQFF
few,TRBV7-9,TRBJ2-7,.,TGTGCCAGCAGCTTAGTGAGCCAGGGGAGCTACGAGCAGTACTTC,CASSLVSQGSYEQYF
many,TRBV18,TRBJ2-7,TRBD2,TGTGCCAGCTCACCACCGCCTAGCGGGAGCTATAGCTCCTACGAGCAGTACTTC,CASSPPPSGSYSSYEQYF
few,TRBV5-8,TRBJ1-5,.,TGTGCCAGCAGCGCGGGGGGCAATCAGCCCCAGCATTTT,CASSAGGNQPQHF
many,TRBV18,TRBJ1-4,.,TGTGCCAGCTCACCACCAGGGGATGCTGAAAAACTGTTTTTT,CASSPPGDAEKLFF
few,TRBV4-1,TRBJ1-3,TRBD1,TGCGCCAGCAGCCAGGCGTCGACAGGGGGCCTTCGAATCAGCTCTGGAAACACCATATATTTT,CASSQASTGGLRISSGNTIYF
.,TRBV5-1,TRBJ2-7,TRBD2,TGCGCCAGCAGCGTAGGACTAGCGGGTTCCTACGAGCAGTACTTC,CASSVGLAGSYEQYF
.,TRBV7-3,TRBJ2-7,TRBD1,TGTGCCAGCAGCTCGGGACAGGGCAACGAGCAGTACTTC,CASSSGQGNEQYF
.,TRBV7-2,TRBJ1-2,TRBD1,TGTGCCAGCAGCTCACAAGGACAGGGGGCTAACTATGGCTACACCTTC,CASSSQGQGANYGYTF
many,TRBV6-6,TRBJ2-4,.,TGTGCCAGTGGGGGGGGCCTTGGTACCGGCATTCAGTACTTC,CASGGGLGTGIQYF
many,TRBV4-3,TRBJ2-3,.,TGCGCCAGCAGCCAACGCCGTGGTCGCACAGATACGCAGTATTTT,CASSQRRGRTDTQYF
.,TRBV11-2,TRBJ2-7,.,TGTGCCAGCAGTACACAGGGTGCTTATACCTACGAGCAGTACTTC,CASSTQGAYTYEQYF
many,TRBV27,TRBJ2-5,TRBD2,TGTGCCAGCAGTTCGGGACTAGCGGGCCAAGAGACCCAGTACTTC,CASSSGLAGQETQYF
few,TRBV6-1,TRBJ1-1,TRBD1,TGTGCCAGCAGTAACAGGGGGTTGAACACTGAAGCTTTCTTT,CASSNRGLNTEAFF